This TCR beta chain is from a study of control samples from healthy donors and cancer patients (dated by TCRdb to the early 2020s). The protocol used for the library was the immunoSEQ multiplex PCR assay. TCRdb's version of the immuneACCESS table is confined to in-frame rearrangements and falls short of the full clone set. An unresolved V gene accounts for under half of the shortfall where checked; the remainder is of unknown origin. The sample data list around 170,000 clones, and approximately 90% of these were observed just once. The top ten clonotypes cover about 0.73% of the sample. In regard to this clone: The specificity of this receptor is unknown. Base quality data are lacking; no much larger clone is found one base away.

Inclusive of the bounding cysteine and phenylalanine, the CDR3 is 14 residues long. The only DNA kept is the CDR3, 42 bases in frame from the first base. The germline V gene (reference sequence) specifies SEHNR as CDR1 and FQNEAQ as CDR2. V sheds 5 bases and J sheds 6 bases, leaving 16 bases between their ends. Source material: blood. The sequence links TRBV7-9 to TRBJ1-2; too little of a D gene remains to name it. This TCR was sampled from a woman in her 30s in good health. The encoded CDR3 is CASSDTMEGHGYTF. The nucleotide sequence reads as follows: TGTGCCAGCAGCGATACTATGGAGGGTCATGGCTACACCTTC.